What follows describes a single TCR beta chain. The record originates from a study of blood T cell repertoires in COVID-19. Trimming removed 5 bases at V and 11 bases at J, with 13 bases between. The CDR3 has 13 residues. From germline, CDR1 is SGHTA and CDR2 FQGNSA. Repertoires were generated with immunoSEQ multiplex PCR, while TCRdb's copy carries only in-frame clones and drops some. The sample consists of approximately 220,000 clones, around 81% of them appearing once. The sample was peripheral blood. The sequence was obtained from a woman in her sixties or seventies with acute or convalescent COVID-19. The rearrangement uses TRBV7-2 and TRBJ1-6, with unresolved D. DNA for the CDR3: TGTGCCAGCAGCCGGAATGAGGGTGCACCCCTCCACTTT. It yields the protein CASSRNEGAPLHF.